The rows below give T cell receptor beta chains drawn from one sample of a study of cytomegalovirus exposure and HLA in healthy donors. The table came from immunoSEQ multiplex PCR; TCRdb's copy has only in-frame clones and leaves some out. The sample lists about 120,000 clones; 79% were seen once. The sample was PBMCs. The receptors originated from a man aged 25-45 years in good health and CMV-seropositive. The CDR3 runs from the conserved cysteine through the conserved F or W. A D gene is named only where the DNA matches it firmly. Size tells how often a clone was seen (once, few, many) or the class of an expanded clone, and some rows leave it out.

abundance: .
j_gene: TRBJ1-1
v_gene: TRBV4-1
d_gene: TRBD1
CDR3nt: TGCGCCAGCAGCCAAGATCCGGGAACAGGGGAAACTGAAGCTTTCTTT
CDR3aa: CASSQDPGTGETEAFF

abundance: .
j_gene: TRBJ2-7
v_gene: TRBV7-2
d_gene: .
CDR3nt: TGTGCCAGCAGCCCAACAGGGTTAAGCTCCTACGAGCAGTACTTC
CDR3aa: CASSPTGLSSYEQYF

abundance: .
j_gene: TRBJ2-5
v_gene: TRBV11-3
d_gene: .
CDR3nt: TGTGCCAGCAGCTTAGTTCGGGGGCAAGAGACCCAGTACTTC
CDR3aa: CASSLVRGQETQYF

abundance: .
j_gene: TRBJ1-5
v_gene: TRBV19
d_gene: .
CDR3nt: TGTGCCAGTAGTCCCCAGGGTCAGCCCCAGCATTTT
CDR3aa: CASSPQGQPQHF

abundance: .
j_gene: TRBJ2-7
v_gene: TRBV2
d_gene: TRBD1
CDR3nt: TGTGCCAGCAGCGAGGGACAGGGGAACTACGAGCAGTACTTC
CDR3aa: CASSEGQGNYEQYF

abundance: few
j_gene: TRBJ2-1
v_gene: TRBV5-1
d_gene: TRBD2
CDR3nt: TGCGCCAGCAGCTCCTCACTAGCGGGAGGAGACAATGAGCAGTTCTTC
CDR3aa: CASSSSLAGGDNEQFF

abundance: once
j_gene: TRBJ1-3
v_gene: TRBV9
d_gene: TRBD1
CDR3nt: TGTGCCAGCAGCGCATCAGGGGGCACTGGAAACACCATATATTTT
CDR3aa: CASSASGGTGNTIYF

abundance: .
j_gene: TRBJ2-2
v_gene: TRBV6-1
d_gene: TRBD2
CDR3nt: TGTGCCAGCAGTGAACTAGCGGGAGTAGCTGGGGAGCTGTTTTTT
CDR3aa: CASSELAGVAGELFF

abundance: .
j_gene: TRBJ2-7
v_gene: TRBV7-9
d_gene: .
CDR3nt: TGTGCCAGCAGCTTAAGCGCACTAGCCTACGAGCAGTACTTC
CDR3aa: CASSLSALAYEQYF

abundance: .
j_gene: TRBJ2-7
v_gene: TRBV28
d_gene: .
CDR3nt: TGTGCCAGCAGGGCGGGACGGGGCTCCTACGAGCAGTACTTC
CDR3aa: CASRAGRGSYEQYF

abundance: .
j_gene: TRBJ2-1
v_gene: TRBV9
d_gene: .
CDR3nt: TGTGCCAGCAGCCGCAGAGCGGCTCAAGTCCCCTACAATGAGCAGTTCTTC
CDR3aa: CASSRRAAQVPYNEQFF

abundance: .
j_gene: TRBJ1-1
v_gene: TRBV18
d_gene: TRBD1
CDR3nt: TGTGCCAGCTCACCCCAACAGGGGCAGACTGAAGCTTTCTTT
CDR3aa: CASSPQQGQTEAFF

abundance: .
j_gene: TRBJ2-5
v_gene: TRBV4-3
d_gene: TRBD2
CDR3nt: TGCGCCAGCAGCCAGGACCTAGCGGGGGGAGAGACCCAAGAGACCCAGTACTTC
CDR3aa: CASSQDLAGGETQETQYF

abundance: few
j_gene: TRBJ1-2
v_gene: TRBV7-2
d_gene: TRBD1
CDR3nt: TGTGCCAGCAGCTTAGAAGCACAGGGGGCGAACTATGGCTACACCTTC
CDR3aa: CASSLEAQGANYGYTF

abundance: few
j_gene: TRBJ2-3
v_gene: TRBV9
d_gene: .
CDR3nt: TGTGCCAGCAGCGTAGATGGGGCCCCAAGCACAGATACGCAGTATTTT
CDR3aa: CASSVDGAPSTDTQYF

abundance: few
j_gene: TRBJ1-6
v_gene: TRBV7-7
d_gene: TRBD1
CDR3nt: TGTGCTAGCAGCCTCGACAGGGGATCACCCCTCCACTTT
CDR3aa: CASSLDRGSPLHF

abundance: once
j_gene: TRBJ2-4
v_gene: TRBV29-1
d_gene: .
CDR3nt: TGCAGCGTTGAAGCGCAGTGGAACAGTCAGTACTTC
CDR3aa: CSVEAQWNSQYF

abundance: .
j_gene: TRBJ2-1
v_gene: TRBV12-2
d_gene: .
CDR3nt: TGTGCAAGTCGCTTAGCCAGACTAGCGGGAGGCTACAATGAGCAGTTCTTC
CDR3aa: CASRLARLAGGYNEQFF

abundance: .
j_gene: TRBJ1-1
v_gene: TRBV7-2
d_gene: TRBD1
CDR3nt: TGTGCCAGCAGCTTTTATCGGGACAGGGCCACTGAAGCTTTCTTT
CDR3aa: CASSFYRDRATEAFF

abundance: .
j_gene: TRBJ2-3
v_gene: TRBV30
d_gene: TRBD2
CDR3nt: TGTGCCTGGAGTGTAGGCAGCGGGGGGCTCACAGATACGCAGTATTTT
CDR3aa: CAWSVGSGGLTDTQYF

abundance: .
j_gene: TRBJ2-7
v_gene: TRBV29-1
d_gene: .
CDR3nt: TGCAGCGTTGTAGAATGGAGAAATTCCTACGAGCAGTACTTC
CDR3aa: CSVVEWRNSYEQYF

abundance: .
j_gene: TRBJ1-2
v_gene: TRBV5-6
d_gene: .
CDR3nt: TGTGCCAGCAGCTTGGTTACAGCCTACTATGGCTACACCTTC
CDR3aa: CASSLVTAYYGYTF

abundance: .
j_gene: TRBJ2-7
v_gene: TRBV7-8
d_gene: .
CDR3nt: TGTGCCAGCAGCTTAGCAGCCTACGAGCAGTACTTC
CDR3aa: CASSLAAYEQYF

abundance: .
j_gene: TRBJ2-5
v_gene: TRBV6-5
d_gene: TRBD2
CDR3nt: TGTGCCAGCAGTCGAGCGGGATCCGAGGGGGAGACCCAGTACTTC
CDR3aa: CASSRAGSEGETQYF

abundance: .
j_gene: TRBJ2-1
v_gene: TRBV5-1
d_gene: TRBD2
CDR3nt: TGCGCCAGCGGCGTGGGACTAGTCAACAATGAGCAGTTCTTC
CDR3aa: CASGVGLVNNEQFF

abundance: few
j_gene: TRBJ1-1
v_gene: TRBV7-8
d_gene: TRBD1
CDR3nt: TGTGCCAGCAGCGACAGGGGGCGGGGCACTGAAGCTTTCTTT
CDR3aa: CASSDRGRGTEAFF

abundance: once
j_gene: TRBJ2-5
v_gene: TRBV4-1
d_gene: .
CDR3nt: TGCGCCAGCAGCCAGGCGAGGGCGGGGATGTACCAAGAGACCCAGTACTTC
CDR3aa: CASSQARAGMYQETQYF

abundance: .
j_gene: TRBJ2-3
v_gene: TRBV9
d_gene: .
CDR3nt: TGTGCCAGCAGCGTCAGGACTAGCACAGATACGCAGTATTTT
CDR3aa: CASSVRTSTDTQYF

abundance: .
j_gene: TRBJ1-2
v_gene: TRBV28
d_gene: .
CDR3nt: TGTGCCAGCAACGGAGGCATCGGGGGCTACACCTTC
CDR3aa: CASNGGIGGYTF

abundance: .
j_gene: TRBJ1-2
v_gene: TRBV6-4
d_gene: .
CDR3nt: TGTGCCAGCAGTGATAACGGCGGGTATGGCTACACCTTC
CDR3aa: CASSDNGGYGYTF

abundance: .
j_gene: TRBJ2-5
v_gene: TRBV5-5
d_gene: .
CDR3nt: TGTGCCAGCAGCTTGGGAGGGGGATCAGAGACCCAGTACTTC
CDR3aa: CASSLGGGSETQYF

abundance: .
j_gene: TRBJ2-1
v_gene: TRBV5-4
d_gene: .
CDR3nt: TGTGCCAGCAGCCTCGGAGGGAGTGGTGACAATGAGCAGTTCTTC
CDR3aa: CASSLGGSGDNEQFF

abundance: .
j_gene: TRBJ2-5
v_gene: TRBV9
d_gene: .
CDR3nt: TGTGCCAGCAGCAGACAAGTCGAACAAGAGACCCAGTACTTC
CDR3aa: CASSRQVEQETQYF